This is a list of T cell receptor beta chains from one sample in a study of T-cell reconstitution after alpha-beta-depleted transplantation in children. TCRdb reprocessed the PCR reads via MiXCR and lists one record per CDR3 protein. The repertoire includes some 400,000 distinct CDR3 sequences, about a fifth of them detected once, and about 3.8% sits in the top ten. Sequencing used PBMCs from the stem cell graft donor, obtained from the stem cell graft. These receptors came from a human donor who donated a stem cell graft to a child with acute myeloid leukemia. Each CDR3 is given with its conserved first and last residue. The order of the fields is V gene, D gene, J gene, clone size, CDR3 DNA, CDR3 protein. The D gene is left open where the match is weak. Where a row states a size, it is once, few, many or the class of an expanded clone; other rows omit it.

v_gene: TRBV12-3/TRBV12-4
d_gene: TRBD1
j_gene: TRBJ2-5
abundance: NA
CDR3nt: TGTGCCAGCAGCTTTGCGGCCCGGGACAGGGGGCAGGAGACCCAGTACTTC
CDR3aa: CASSFAARDRGQETQYF

v_gene: TRBV20-1
d_gene: NA
j_gene: TRBJ2-3
abundance: few
CDR3nt: TGCAGTGCTAGAGTGGGGAGCCAGGGATCAGATACGCAGTATTTT
CDR3aa: CSARVGSQGSDTQYF

v_gene: TRBV20-1
d_gene: TRBD1
j_gene: TRBJ2-2
abundance: NA
CDR3nt: TGCAGTGCTGGGGGACAGGGGCTCACCGGGGAGCTGTTTTTT
CDR3aa: CSAGGQGLTGELFF

v_gene: TRBV30
d_gene: NA
j_gene: TRBJ2-3
abundance: NA
CDR3nt: TGTGCCTGGAGTGTACCTGCGGGACTCACAGATACGCAGTATTTT
CDR3aa: CAWSVPAGLTDTQYF

v_gene: TRBV5-6
d_gene: TRBD2
j_gene: TRBJ2-1
abundance: NA
CDR3nt: TGTGCCAGCAGCACTAGCGGAGGTTCACGAAATGAGCAGTTCTTC
CDR3aa: CASSTSGGSRNEQFF

v_gene: TRBV20-1
d_gene: NA
j_gene: TRBJ2-3
abundance: few
CDR3nt: TGCAGTGCTAGACATGGGGGGGCTGCTTTAAATACGCAGTATTTT
CDR3aa: CSARHGGAALNTQYF

v_gene: TRBV6-2/TRBV6-3
d_gene: NA
j_gene: TRBJ2-5
abundance: NA
CDR3nt: TGTGCCAGCACCGGAATTGAGCGTACCGGGACCCAGTACTTC
CDR3aa: CASTGIERTGTQYF

v_gene: TRBV25-1
d_gene: NA
j_gene: TRBJ1-2
abundance: few
CDR3nt: TGTGCCAGCAGTGAAACCGGGACCCAACTTTTCTATGGCTACACCTTC
CDR3aa: CASSETGTQLFYGYTF

v_gene: TRBV12-3/TRBV12-4
d_gene: NA
j_gene: TRBJ2-1
abundance: many
CDR3nt: TGTGCCAGCAGCATAGCTGGCGGCGGGCAGTTCTTC
CDR3aa: CASSIAGGGQFF

v_gene: TRBV6-5
d_gene: TRBD1
j_gene: TRBJ2-7
abundance: many
CDR3nt: TGTGCCAGCAGCCTACAGGGGAAGCAGTACTTC
CDR3aa: CASSLQGKQYF

v_gene: TRBV4-3
d_gene: NA
j_gene: TRBJ1-2
abundance: many
CDR3nt: TGCGCCAGCAGCCAAGAGGGGAGGTACTCTGGCTACACCTTC
CDR3aa: CASSQEGRYSGYTF

v_gene: TRBV28
d_gene: NA
j_gene: TRBJ2-7
abundance: NA
CDR3nt: TGTGCCAGTTCGCAGGGTCGCAGCGAGCAGTACTTC
CDR3aa: CASSQGRSEQYF

v_gene: TRBV2
d_gene: NA
j_gene: TRBJ2-5
abundance: few
CDR3nt: TGTGCCAGCAGTGAAGCTTGGACCCAGTACTTC
CDR3aa: CASSEAWTQYF

v_gene: TRBV15
d_gene: TRBD1
j_gene: TRBJ2-7
abundance: many
CDR3nt: TGTGCCACCAGCAGGGGACAGGGGTCCTACGAGCAGTACTTC
CDR3aa: CATSRGQGSYEQYF

v_gene: TRBV20-1
d_gene: TRBD2
j_gene: TRBJ2-3
abundance: NA
CDR3nt: TGCAGTGCTGCGGGACTACTCACAGATACGCAGTATTTT
CDR3aa: CSAAGLLTDTQYF

v_gene: TRBV20-1
d_gene: NA
j_gene: TRBJ1-2
abundance: few
CDR3nt: TGCAGTGCTAGCTCTGGGATCAACTATGGCTACACCTTC
CDR3aa: CSASSGINYGYTF

v_gene: TRBV28
d_gene: TRBD1
j_gene: TRBJ1-1
abundance: few
CDR3nt: TGTGCCAGCAACAGCTTCTTACAGGGGGCCGTGAACACTGAAGCTTTCTTT
CDR3aa: CASNSFLQGAVNTEAFF

v_gene: TRBV29-1
d_gene: NA
j_gene: TRBJ2-5
abundance: many
CDR3nt: TGCAGCTGCCCTAGTTTCAGCCTAGAGACCCAGTACTTC
CDR3aa: CSCPSFSLETQYF

v_gene: TRBV15
d_gene: NA
j_gene: TRBJ2-7
abundance: many
CDR3nt: TGTGCCACCAGCAGAGATCAGGTACTGCAGTACTTC
CDR3aa: CATSRDQVLQYF

v_gene: TRBV24-1
d_gene: NA
j_gene: TRBJ1-2
abundance: few
CDR3nt: TGTGCCACCAGTGATTTCGGCTATGGCTACACCTTC
CDR3aa: CATSDFGYGYTF

v_gene: TRBV12-3/TRBV12-4
d_gene: NA
j_gene: TRBJ2-5
abundance: many
CDR3nt: TGTGCCAGCTCCGGGAGTTTTGTAGAGACCCAGTACTTC
CDR3aa: CASSGSFVETQYF

v_gene: TRBV3-1
d_gene: NA
j_gene: TRBJ2-1
abundance: once
CDR3nt: TGTGCCAGCAGCCCGGACAAGTCCAATGAGCAGTTCTTC
CDR3aa: CASSPDKSNEQFF

v_gene: TRBV4-2
d_gene: TRBD2
j_gene: TRBJ2-1
abundance: few
CDR3nt: TGTGCCAGCAGCCCTCGACTAGCGGGAGTAAACTACAATGAGCAGTTCTTC
CDR3aa: CASSPRLAGVNYNEQFF

v_gene: TRBV29-1
d_gene: TRBD1
j_gene: TRBJ2-1
abundance: many
CDR3nt: TGCAGCGTTCTCCCCGGGACAGGGGCCTTTAGGGAGCAGTTCTTC
CDR3aa: CSVLPGTGAFREQFF

v_gene: TRBV29-1
d_gene: TRBD1
j_gene: TRBJ1-2
abundance: many
CDR3nt: TGCAGCGTTGGAACAGGGGATAACTATGGCTACACCTTC
CDR3aa: CSVGTGDNYGYTF

v_gene: TRBV4-1
d_gene: NA
j_gene: TRBJ1-6
abundance: NA
CDR3nt: TGCGCCAGCAGCCAAGATCCCGCAGGCTTAGTAGGTTCACCCCTCCACTTT
CDR3aa: CASSQDPAGLVGSPLHF

v_gene: TRBV2
d_gene: NA
j_gene: TRBJ2-2
abundance: many
CDR3nt: TGTGCCAGCAGTTTCTCGATAACCCTCTTGGGGACCGGGGAGCTGTTTTTT
CDR3aa: CASSFSITLLGTGELFF

v_gene: TRBV4-2
d_gene: NA
j_gene: TRBJ2-7
abundance: few
CDR3nt: TGTGCCAGCAGCCAAGATTATGAGGGGGTCTTCTCCTACGAGCAGTACTTC
CDR3aa: CASSQDYEGVFSYEQYF

v_gene: TRBV20-1
d_gene: NA
j_gene: TRBJ1-4
abundance: few
CDR3nt: TGCAGTGCTAGAGACAGGGGAACTAATGAAAAACTGTTTTTT
CDR3aa: CSARDRGTNEKLFF

v_gene: TRBV20-1
d_gene: NA
j_gene: TRBJ1-1
abundance: few
CDR3nt: TGCAGTGCTAGAAATCAGGATGAAGCTTTCTTT
CDR3aa: CSARNQDEAFF

v_gene: TRBV29-1
d_gene: NA
j_gene: TRBJ2-7
abundance: NA
CDR3nt: TGCAGCGTGGCCAGGGGTCTCACGTACGAGCAGTACTTC
CDR3aa: CSVARGLTYEQYF

v_gene: TRBV7-2
d_gene: NA
j_gene: TRBJ1-6
abundance: many
CDR3nt: TGTGCCAGCAAGACAGATTCCTATAATTCACCCCTCCACTTT
CDR3aa: CASKTDSYNSPLHF

v_gene: TRBV12-3/TRBV12-4
d_gene: NA
j_gene: TRBJ2-1
abundance: NA
CDR3nt: TGTGCCAGCAGTTTGGCCTTCCCCAATGAGCAGTTCTTC
CDR3aa: CASSLAFPNEQFF

v_gene: TRBV12-3/TRBV12-4
d_gene: TRBD2
j_gene: TRBJ2-1
abundance: NA
CDR3nt: TGTGCCAGCAGTTTCCTACAGGTAGCGGGAGTAGGAAATGAGCAGTTCTTC
CDR3aa: CASSFLQVAGVGNEQFF

v_gene: TRBV2
d_gene: NA
j_gene: TRBJ2-7
abundance: NA
CDR3nt: TGTGCCAGCGCGAGGGAAGCCTACGAGCAGTACTTC
CDR3aa: CASAREAYEQYF

v_gene: TRBV20-1
d_gene: NA
j_gene: TRBJ2-1
abundance: many
CDR3nt: TGCAGTGCTAGAGATTCTATGGCGAACTCCTACAATGAGCAGTTCTTC
CDR3aa: CSARDSMANSYNEQFF

v_gene: TRBV29-1
d_gene: NA
j_gene: TRBJ2-7
abundance: many
CDR3nt: TGCAGCGTACGAGGTTGGGTCCACGAGCAGTACTTC
CDR3aa: CSVRGWVHEQYF

v_gene: TRBV30
d_gene: NA
j_gene: TRBJ2-7
abundance: many
CDR3nt: TGTGCCTGGAGTGTACGGGACTACGAGCAGTACTTC
CDR3aa: CAWSVRDYEQYF

v_gene: TRBV11-2
d_gene: NA
j_gene: TRBJ2-3
abundance: NA
CDR3nt: TGTGCCAGCAGCTTAGATATAGCGGCCTTATCAGGCACAGATACGCAGTATTTT
CDR3aa: CASSLDIAALSGTDTQYF

v_gene: TRBV5-1
d_gene: TRBD1
j_gene: TRBJ2-7
abundance: once
CDR3nt: TGCGCCAGCAGCGGAGCCCAAAAGACAGGGGCCTACGAGCAGTACTTC
CDR3aa: CASSGAQKTGAYEQYF

v_gene: TRBV28
d_gene: NA
j_gene: TRBJ1-2
abundance: NA
CDR3nt: TGTGCCAGCAGTTTTCTCCATCGAAACTATGGCTACACCTTC
CDR3aa: CASSFLHRNYGYTF

v_gene: TRBV11-2
d_gene: TRBD1
j_gene: TRBJ2-5
abundance: NA
CDR3nt: TGTGCCAGCAGCTCCGGGACAGGGTCGGGCGAGACCCAGTACTTC
CDR3aa: CASSSGTGSGETQYF

v_gene: TRBV11-2
d_gene: NA
j_gene: TRBJ2-2
abundance: NA
CDR3nt: TGTGCCAGCAGCTACGAGGGGGTTGGCGCGCTAAACACCGGGGAGCTGTTTTTT
CDR3aa: CASSYEGVGALNTGELFF

v_gene: TRBV29-1
d_gene: NA
j_gene: TRBJ1-1
abundance: NA
CDR3nt: TGCAGCGTAGTCGGACAGTCCAAGGTTGAAGCTTTCTTT
CDR3aa: CSVVGQSKVEAFF

v_gene: TRBV20-1
d_gene: NA
j_gene: TRBJ1-5
abundance: many
CDR3nt: TGCAGTGCTAGAGAAGGGAGGATTAGCAATCAGCCCCAGCATTTT
CDR3aa: CSAREGRISNQPQHF

v_gene: TRBV5-6
d_gene: TRBD2
j_gene: TRBJ2-2
abundance: few
CDR3nt: TGTGCCAGCAGCTTTATCGGGAGGGACGACACCGGGGAGCTGTTTTTT
CDR3aa: CASSFIGRDDTGELFF

v_gene: TRBV27
d_gene: NA
j_gene: TRBJ1-2
abundance: NA
CDR3nt: TGTGCCAGCAGTTTACGGGGACCAGGCAATAACTATGGCTACACCTTC
CDR3aa: CASSLRGPGNNYGYTF

v_gene: TRBV7-2
d_gene: TRBD2
j_gene: TRBJ2-3
abundance: few
CDR3nt: TGTGCCAGCAGCTTAAATGGACTAGCGGGAGGGGATACGCAGTATTTT
CDR3aa: CASSLNGLAGGDTQYF

v_gene: TRBV9
d_gene: TRBD2
j_gene: TRBJ2-7
abundance: few
CDR3nt: TGTGCCAGCAGTGCAGGTGGGCTAGCGGGCTCCTACGAGCAGTACTTC
CDR3aa: CASSAGGLAGSYEQYF

v_gene: TRBV5-5
d_gene: NA
j_gene: TRBJ1-2
abundance: few
CDR3nt: TGTGCCAGCAGCTTGGTTGCGGGTACGAACTATGGCTACACCTTC
CDR3aa: CASSLVAGTNYGYTF